This entry lists 15 T cell receptor beta chains sequenced from one sample in a study of glioma-infiltrating T cells after dendritic cell vaccination. Assay used: immunoSEQ multiplex PCR; TCRdb lists only in-frame clones, some missing. The sample has fewer than 65,000 clones, about nine tenths seen once; the top ten hold 5% to 6%. As to time point: after dendritic cell vaccination, including at tumor progression/relapse. This sample comprised blood, obtained after dendritic cell vaccination. The receptors here all came from a human donor with glioblastoma.

The chain couples TRBV6-4 to TRBJ2-1; 9 bases fit TRBD1. V gave up 6 bases and J gave up 2 bases; unmatched junction bases: 5. Germline values: CDR1 MRHNA, CDR2 SNTAGT. The length of the CDR3 is 15 residues. CDR3 coding DNA: TGTGCCAGCAGCCCTGGGACAGGGCCCTACAATGAGCAGTTCTTC. This encodes CASSPGTGPYNEQFF.

The V gene is TRBV6-5, the J gene TRBJ2-7; a possible D gene is TRBD2 (6 bases). V lost 4 bases, J lost 0 bases, and 13 bases lay in between. The CDR3 runs to 15 residues. Germline V gene data show CDR1 as MNHEY and CDR2 as SVGAGI. CDR3 bases: TGTGCCAGCAGTTCGGACTACCTAACCTCCTACGAGCAGTACTTC. Translation: CASSSDYLTSYEQYF.

This chain links TRBV10-1 with TRBJ2-2; a possible D gene is TRBD1 (5 bases). Trimming removed 2 bases from V and 0 bases from J, with 13 bases in between. The germline V gene has CDR1 WNHNN and CDR2 SYGVQD (reference sequence). The CDR3 runs to 17 residues. In nucleotides, the CDR3 is TGCGCCAGCAGTGAGCATTACAGGAGAGCGAACACCGGGGAGCTGTTTTTT. Encoded protein: CASSEHYRRANTGELFF.

This clone has more than one count but fewer than ten. The V gene is TRBV7-9, the J gene TRBJ1-2; D remains ambiguous. Germline-derived CDR1 and CDR2 are SEHNR and FQNEAQ (reference sequence). The CDR3 runs 12 residues. V was shortened by 4 bases and J by 8 bases, with 11 bases between the two germline ends. The CDR3 nucleotides read TGTGCCAGCAGCTCCGACATCGGCGGCTACACCTTC. This encodes CASSSDIGGYTF.

V is TRBV2 and J is TRBJ1-1; D not certain. V lost 8 bases and J 4 bases, leaving 14 bases between the germline ends. Per germline, CDR1 SNHLY and CDR2 FYNNEI. The CDR3 runs to 13 residues. As DNA, the CDR3 is TGTGCCAGCTACCCCCCGGGAAGCACTGAAGCTTTCTTT. Encoded protein: CASYPPGSTEAFF.

This clone was detected only a few times. The chain has TRBV5-1 and TRBJ1-2, with a possible D match to TRBD1 (5 bases). The length of the CDR3 is 15 residues. Germline CDR1 is SGHRS and CDR2 is YFSETQ. V lost 0 bases and J lost 3, with 12 bases in between. The CDR3 DNA reads TGCGCCAGCAGCTTGGCCGCAGGGTCGGACTATGGCTACACCTTC. Translation: CASSLAAGSDYGYTF.

This chain links TRBV29-1 with TRBJ1-2; the D gene is possibly TRBD1 (6 bases). V was cut by 0 bases and J by 3 bases, with 20 bases left in between. This CDR3 has 17 residues. Germline lookup yields CDR1 SQVTM and CDR2 ANQGSEA. This CDR3 is CSVEDGGAGVLYYGYTF. The CDR3 bases are TGCAGCGTTGAAGACGGGGGGGCAGGGGTCTTATACTATGGCTACACCTTC. Full variable domain (outside the CDR3, taken from reference TRBV29-1 and TRBJ1-2): SAVISQKPSRDICQRGTSLTIQCQVDSQVTMMFWYRQQPGQSLTLIATANQGSEATYESGFVIDKFPISRPNLTFSTLTVSNMSPEDSSIYLCSVEDGGAGVLYYGYTFGSGTRLTVV.

The chain uses TRBV27 and TRBJ2-1; 8 bases agree with TRBD1. J gave up 0 bases and V 5 bases, and 6 bases lay outside the gene matches. The CDR3 sequence is 16 residues long. Germline V gene lookup returns CDR1 MNHEY and CDR2 SMNVEV (reference sequence). CDR3 residues: CASSTQDRASYNEQFF. DNA of the CDR3: TGTGCCAGCAGTACACAGGACAGGGCCTCCTACAATGAGCAGTTCTTC.

The gene calls are TRBV28 and TRBJ2-3; TRBD2 matches 9 bases. The germline CDR1 and CDR2 sequences are MDHEN and SYDVKM. V lost 7 bases, J lost 0 bases, and 11 bases stayed unmatched. The CDR3 is 17 amino acids. The CDR3 loop reads CASTLGGLAGSTDTQYF. CDR3 sequence (DNA): TGTGCCAGCACCCTGGGGGGGCTAGCGGGAAGCACAGATACGCAGTATTTT.

The genes are TRBV27 and TRBJ2-5, with TRBD2 as a possible D gene (5 bases). V lost 2 bases, J lost 5 bases, and 12 bases lay in between. The germline V gene encodes CDR1 MNHEY and CDR2 SMNVEV (reference sequence). The CDR3 loop spans 14 amino acids. In DNA, the CDR3 is TGTGCCAGCAGTTTAATGGGAGCCCCGGAGACCCAGTACTTC. This sequence encodes CASSLMGAPETQYF.

This chain joins TRBV13 and TRBJ2-1, with D perhaps matching TRBD1 (6 bases). Germline CDR1 PRHDT, CDR2 FYEKMQ (reference sequence). Trimming cost V 3 bases and J 9 bases, with 12 bases left between them. The CDR3 consists of 13 residues. DNA for the CDR3: TGTGCCAGCAGCTTGCCAGGGGTTGGTGAGCAGTTCTTC. Its protein is CASSLPGVGEQFF.

The genes are TRBV27 and TRBJ2-1; D not resolved. This CDR3 region has 14 residues. Germline V gene data show CDR1 as MNHEY and CDR2 as SMNVEV (reference sequence). V was pared by 1 base and J by 9 bases, with 13 bases between. CDR3 DNA: TGTGCCAGCAGTTTATTGGCAGGTACAAGTGAGCAGTTCTTC. Protein: CASSLLAGTSEQFF.

The chain is built from TRBV5-1 and TRBJ2-1, with TRBD2 matching over 9 bases. Germline loops: CDR1 SGHRS, CDR2 YFSETQ. The junction had 7 bases not matched to a gene; V was cut back by 0 bases and J by 9 bases. The CDR3 runs to 15 residues. CDR3 sequence (DNA): TGCGCCAGCAGCTTGGGTGCGGGAGGGGTTTTTGAGCAGTTCTTC. Protein: CASSLGAGGVFEQFF.

The chain recombines TRBV5-1 with TRBJ1-2, with 7 positions matching TRBD1. The CDR3 totals 14 residues. Germline trimming cut 2 bases from V and 4 bases from J; bases unmatched to any gene: 5. CDR1 and CDR2 (germline): SGHRS, YFSETQ. The DNA of the CDR3 is TGCGCCAGCAGCTTAAGACAGGGAGGCTATGGCTACACCTTC. Translating gives CASSLRQGGYGYTF.

The chain uses TRBV7-9 and TRBJ2-1; 8 bases map to TRBD2. Germline assignment: CDR1 SEHNR and CDR2 FQNEAQ (reference sequence). The J segment lost 10 bases and the V segment lost 5 bases, leaving 13 bases of the junction unmatched. This CDR3 has 15 residues. CDR3 in amino acids: CASSMREARAGEQFF. CDR3 DNA: TGTGCCAGCAGCATGCGGGAGGCTCGAGCAGGGGAGCAGTTCTTC.